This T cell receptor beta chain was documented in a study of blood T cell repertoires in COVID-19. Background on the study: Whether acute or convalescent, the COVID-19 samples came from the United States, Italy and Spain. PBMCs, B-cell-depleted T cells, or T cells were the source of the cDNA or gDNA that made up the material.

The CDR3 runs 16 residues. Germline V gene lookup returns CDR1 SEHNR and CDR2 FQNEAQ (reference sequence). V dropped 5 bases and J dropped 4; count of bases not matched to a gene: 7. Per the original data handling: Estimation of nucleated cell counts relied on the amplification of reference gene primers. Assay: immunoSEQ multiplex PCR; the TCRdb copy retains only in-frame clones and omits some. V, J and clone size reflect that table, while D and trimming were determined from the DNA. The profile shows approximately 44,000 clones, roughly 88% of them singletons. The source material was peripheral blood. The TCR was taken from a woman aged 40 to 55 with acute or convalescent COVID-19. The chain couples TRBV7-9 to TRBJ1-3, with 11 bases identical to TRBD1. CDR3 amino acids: CASSLGQGALGNTIYF. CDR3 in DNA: TGTGCCAGCAGCCTCGGACAGGGGGCGCTGGGAAACACCATATATTTT. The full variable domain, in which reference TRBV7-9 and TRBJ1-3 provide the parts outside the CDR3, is DTGVSQNPRHKITKRGQNVTFRCDPISEHNRLYWYRQTLGQGPEFLTYFQNEAQLEKSRLLSDRFSAERPKGSFSTLEIQRTEQGDSAMYLCASSLGQGALGNTIYFGEGSWLTVV.